This paragraph covers one T cell receptor beta chain sequence. The data were obtained in a study of cytomegalovirus exposure and HLA in healthy donors. Germline CDR1 MGHDK, CDR2 SYGVNS. The CDR3 length is 14 residues. Trimming took 9 bases from V and 8 from J; bases not matched to a gene: 13. Amplification used 60 Vbeta primers and 13 Jbeta primers. Repertoires were generated with immunoSEQ multiplex PCR, while TCRdb's copy carries only in-frame clones and drops some. In the table there are about 150,000 clones, approximately 88% of which are singletons. The chain couples TRBV25-1 to TRBJ1-2; TRBD1 agrees at 9 bases. The TCR sequence derives from a boy between 2 and 15 years old in good health and CMV-seronegative. The sample consisted of PBMCs. The CDR3 spells CASTSGTGLNGYTF. CDR3 DNA: TGTGCCAGTACTTCCGGGACAGGGCTGAACGGCTACACCTTC.